This T cell receptor (beta chain) comes out of a study of PD-1 blockade in classical Hodgkin lymphoma. Between the trimmed V and J ends, which lost 2 bases and 7 bases, there was a span of 15 bases. Germline values: CDR1 KGHSH, CDR2 LQKENI. The CDR3 spans 14 residues. Data came from immunoSEQ multiplex PCR; TCRdb stores just in-frame clones and leaves some out. The sample includes more than 40,000 clones, approximately 80% of them seen just once. This clone was seen just once. Its matching antigen is unknown. Relapses following autologous stem cell transplantation were seen in all patients, with brentuximab vedotin exposure varying. Regarding the study as a whole: Reported findings placed baseline TCR diversity lower in newly diagnosed patients (compared with healthy donors). No one has yet defined what causes the repertoire differences, which may be disease activity or prior therapy. The authors excluded patients who started nivolumab under 1 year after ASCT. It was CD4+ TCR diversity, not CD8+, that rose significantly by C4D1.

This clonotype was sampled from a human donor with classical Hodgkin lymphoma. The sample in question was peripheral blood mononuclear cells (PBMCs), obtained at baseline. V is TRBV18 and J is TRBJ2-7; the D gene is possibly TRBD1 (8 bases). The CDR3 coding sequence is TGTGCCAGCTCACCAATGGAACAGGGGGGGGAGCAGTACTTC. Translation: CASSPMEQGGEQYF.